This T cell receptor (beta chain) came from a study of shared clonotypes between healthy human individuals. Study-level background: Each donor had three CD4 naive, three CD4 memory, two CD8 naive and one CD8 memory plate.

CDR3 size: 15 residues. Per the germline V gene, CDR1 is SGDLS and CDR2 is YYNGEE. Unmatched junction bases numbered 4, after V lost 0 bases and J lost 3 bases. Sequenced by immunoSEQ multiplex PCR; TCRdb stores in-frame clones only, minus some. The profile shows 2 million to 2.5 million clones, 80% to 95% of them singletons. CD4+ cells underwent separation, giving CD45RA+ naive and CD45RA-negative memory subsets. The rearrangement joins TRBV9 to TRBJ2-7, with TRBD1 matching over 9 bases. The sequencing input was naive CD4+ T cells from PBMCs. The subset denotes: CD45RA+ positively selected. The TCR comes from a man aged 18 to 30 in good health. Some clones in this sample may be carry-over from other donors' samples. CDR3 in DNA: TGTGCCAGCAGCGTAGGGGGGACAGGGAACTACGAGCAGTACTTC. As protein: CASSVGGTGNYEQYF.